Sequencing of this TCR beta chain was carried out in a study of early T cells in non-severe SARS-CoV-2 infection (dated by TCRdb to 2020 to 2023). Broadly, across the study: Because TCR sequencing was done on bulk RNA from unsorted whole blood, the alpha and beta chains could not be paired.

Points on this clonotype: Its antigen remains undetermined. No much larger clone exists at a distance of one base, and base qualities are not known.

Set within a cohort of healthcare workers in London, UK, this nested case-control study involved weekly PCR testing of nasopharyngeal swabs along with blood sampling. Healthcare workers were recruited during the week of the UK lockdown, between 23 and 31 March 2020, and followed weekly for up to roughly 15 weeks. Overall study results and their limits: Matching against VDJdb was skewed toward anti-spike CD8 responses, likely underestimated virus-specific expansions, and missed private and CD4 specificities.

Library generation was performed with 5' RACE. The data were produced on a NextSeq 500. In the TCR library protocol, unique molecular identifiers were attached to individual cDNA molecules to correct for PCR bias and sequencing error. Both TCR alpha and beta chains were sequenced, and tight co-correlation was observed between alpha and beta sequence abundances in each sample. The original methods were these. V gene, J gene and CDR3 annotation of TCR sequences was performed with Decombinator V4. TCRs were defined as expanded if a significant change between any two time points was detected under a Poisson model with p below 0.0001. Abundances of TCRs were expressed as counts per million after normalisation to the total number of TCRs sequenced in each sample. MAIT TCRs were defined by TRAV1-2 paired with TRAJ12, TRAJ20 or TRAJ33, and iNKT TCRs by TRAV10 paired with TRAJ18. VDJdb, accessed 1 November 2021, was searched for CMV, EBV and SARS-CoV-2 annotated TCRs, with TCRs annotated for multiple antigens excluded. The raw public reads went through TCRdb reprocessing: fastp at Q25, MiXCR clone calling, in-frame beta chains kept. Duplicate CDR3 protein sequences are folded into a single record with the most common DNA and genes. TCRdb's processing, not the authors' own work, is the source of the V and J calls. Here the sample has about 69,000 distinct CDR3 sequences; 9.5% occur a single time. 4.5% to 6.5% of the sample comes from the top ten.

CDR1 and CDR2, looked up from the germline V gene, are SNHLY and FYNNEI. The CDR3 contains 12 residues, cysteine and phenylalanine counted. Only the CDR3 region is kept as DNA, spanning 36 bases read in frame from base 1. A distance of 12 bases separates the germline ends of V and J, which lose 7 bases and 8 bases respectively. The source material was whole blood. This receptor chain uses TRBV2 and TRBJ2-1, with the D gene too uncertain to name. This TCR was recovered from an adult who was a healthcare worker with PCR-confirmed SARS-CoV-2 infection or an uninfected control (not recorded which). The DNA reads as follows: TGTGCCAGCATCCGTATGGGCGATGAGCAGTTCTTC. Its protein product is CASIRMGDEQFF.